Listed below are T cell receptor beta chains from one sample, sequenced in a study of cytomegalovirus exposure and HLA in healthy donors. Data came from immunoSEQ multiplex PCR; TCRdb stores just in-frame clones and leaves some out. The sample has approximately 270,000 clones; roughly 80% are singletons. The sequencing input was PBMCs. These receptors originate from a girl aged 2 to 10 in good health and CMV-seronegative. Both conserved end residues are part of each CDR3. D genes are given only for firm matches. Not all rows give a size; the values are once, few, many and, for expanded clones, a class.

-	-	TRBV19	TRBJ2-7	CASSWTEPAYEQYF	TGTGCCAGTAGTTGGACAGAGCCTGCCTACGAGCAGTACTTC
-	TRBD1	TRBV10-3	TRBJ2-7	CAISEPEQGARYEQYF	TGTGCCATCAGTGAGCCGGAACAGGGGGCGCGGTACGAGCAGTACTTC
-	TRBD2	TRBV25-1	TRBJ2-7	CASSEGGGNDEQYF	TGTGCCAGCAGTGAGGGGGGGGGAAATGACGAGCAGTACTTC
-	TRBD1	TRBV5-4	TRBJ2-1	CASSGTGHNEQFF	TGTGCCAGCTCCGGGACAGGCCACAATGAGCAGTTCTTC
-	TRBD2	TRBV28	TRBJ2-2	CASSFWTSGGADSGELFF	TGTGCCAGCAGTTTCTGGACTAGCGGGGGGGCTGACTCCGGGGAGCTGTTTTTT
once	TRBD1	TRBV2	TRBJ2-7	CASTVPGQGTPPYEQYF	TGTGCCAGCACCGTCCCGGGACAGGGAACGCCGCCTTACGAGCAGTACTTC
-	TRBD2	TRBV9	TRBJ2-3	CASRTGTSGGADTQYF	TGTGCCAGCAGAACCGGGACTAGCGGGGGGGCAGATACGCAGTATTTT
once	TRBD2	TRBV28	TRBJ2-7	CASSLLTSGRLAYEQYF	TGTGCCAGCAGTTTACTGACTAGCGGGAGATTAGCCTACGAGCAGTACTTC
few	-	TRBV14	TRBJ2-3	CASSTHRDSTDTQYF	TGTGCCAGCAGCACCCACAGGGATAGCACAGATACGCAGTATTTT
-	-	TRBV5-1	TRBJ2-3	CASSSDYQLIGTDTQYF	TGCGCCAGCAGCTCCGATTATCAACTCATAGGCACAGATACGCAGTATTTT
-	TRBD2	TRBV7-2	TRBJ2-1	CASSTQSGTSGSQEFF	TGTGCCAGCAGCACTCAATCCGGGACTAGCGGGAGTCAGGAGTTCTTC
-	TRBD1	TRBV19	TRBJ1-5	CASSALTGGGNQPQHF	TGTGCCAGTAGTGCGCTAACAGGGGGCGGTAATCAGCCCCAGCATTTT
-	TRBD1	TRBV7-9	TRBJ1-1	CASSLFLTGGTEAFF	TGTGCCAGCAGCCTGTTTTTGACAGGGGGCACTGAAGCTTTCTTT
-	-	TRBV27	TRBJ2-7	CASARWTSTYEQYF	TGTGCCAGCGCACGGTGGACTTCCACCTACGAGCAGTACTTC
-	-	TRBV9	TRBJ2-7	CASTQKPGYRYEQYF	TGTGCCAGCACCCAAAAACCCGGGTACAGGTACGAGCAGTACTTC
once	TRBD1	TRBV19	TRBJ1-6	CASSIDGQGVTRNSPLHF	TGTGCCAGTAGTATAGATGGACAGGGGGTTACACGGAATTCACCCCTCCACTTT
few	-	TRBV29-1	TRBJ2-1	CSVAALALSYNEQFF	TGCAGCGTTGCGGCGTTAGCGCTATCCTACAATGAGCAGTTCTTC
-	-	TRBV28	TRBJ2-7	CASSWATSRWYEQYF	TGTGCCAGCAGTTGGGCGACTAGTCGTTGGTACGAGCAGTACTTC
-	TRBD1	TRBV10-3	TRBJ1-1	CAIRDRAMNTEAFF	TGTGCCATCAGGGACAGGGCGATGAACACTGAAGCTTTCTTT
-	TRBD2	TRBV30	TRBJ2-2	CASRLASTGELFF	TGTGCCTCTAGACTAGCAAGCACCGGGGAGCTGTTTTTT
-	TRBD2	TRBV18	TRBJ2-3	CASSPVAGGITDTQYF	TGTGCCAGCTCACCTGTAGCGGGGGGGATCACAGATACGCAGTATTTT
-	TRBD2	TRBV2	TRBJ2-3	CASLSVGLSTDTQYF	TGTGCCAGCCTTAGTGTGGGACTATCGACAGATACGCAGTATTTT
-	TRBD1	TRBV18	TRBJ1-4	CASSLDRVERRVDEKLFF	TGTGCCAGCTCACTCGACAGGGTCGAGAGGCGGGTTGATGAAAAACTGTTTTTT
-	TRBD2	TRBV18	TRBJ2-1	CASSPGTSGRNEQFF	TGTGCCAGCTCGCCTGGGACTAGCGGGAGGAATGAGCAGTTCTTC
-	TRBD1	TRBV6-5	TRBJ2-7	CASSYSWTGRVEQYF	TGTGCCAGCAGTTACTCCTGGACAGGTCGTGTCGAGCAGTACTTC
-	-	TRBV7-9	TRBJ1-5	CASSPGKGYSNQPQHF	TGTGCCAGCAGTCCAGGGAAGGGGTATAGCAATCAGCCCCAGCATTTT
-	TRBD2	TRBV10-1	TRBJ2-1	CASSGTSGREGGQFF	TGCGCCAGCAGTGGGACTAGCGGGAGGGAAGGAGGGCAGTTCTTC
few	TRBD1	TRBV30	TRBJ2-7	CAWTDWTGGGYEQYF	TGTGCCTGGACGGACTGGACAGGGGGGGGCTACGAGCAGTACTTC
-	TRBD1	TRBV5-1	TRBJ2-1	CASSTQTGGSYNEQFF	TGCGCCAGCAGCACCCAGACAGGGGGCTCCTACAATGAGCAGTTCTTC
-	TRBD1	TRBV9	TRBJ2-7	CASARGGQGSYEQYF	TGTGCCAGCGCCCGAGGGGGACAGGGCTCCTACGAGCAGTACTTC
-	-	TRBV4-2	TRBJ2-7	CASSQATVPYEQYF	TGTGCCAGCAGCCAAGCGACAGTCCCCTACGAGCAGTACTTC
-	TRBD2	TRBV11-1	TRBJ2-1	CASSPGGRGVNDEQFF	TGTGCCAGCAGCCCCGGGGGGCGGGGGGTAAATGATGAGCAGTTCTTC
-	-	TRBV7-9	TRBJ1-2	CASSLAVEPVYGYTF	TGTGCCAGCAGCTTAGCGGTCGAGCCCGTTTATGGCTACACCTTC
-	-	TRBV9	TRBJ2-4	CASSVGSSLAKNIQYF	TGTGCCAGCAGCGTAGGTAGCTCTCTAGCCAAAAACATTCAGTACTTC
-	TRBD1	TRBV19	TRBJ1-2	CASTPTGTAYGYTF	TGTGCCAGTACCCCGACAGGGACGGCCTATGGCTACACCTTC